Each of the 25 T cell receptor beta chains below was sequenced from the same sample in a study of cytomegalovirus exposure and HLA in healthy donors. The method was immunoSEQ multiplex PCR; TCRdb's version includes in-frame clones alone and lacks a portion of them. The sample has 250,000 to 350,000 clones, roughly 90% seen once. Material for sequencing was PBMCs. These TCRs come from a man between 25 and 39 years old in good health and CMV-seronegative.

This chain uses TRBV6-5 with TRBJ2-7; D is uncertain. Germline values: CDR1 MNHEY, CDR2 SVGAGI. CDR3 length: 14 residues. The V end was cut by 3 bases, the J end by 3 bases, with 12 bases between. The CDR3 here is CASSYSLVYYEQYF. CDR3 coding DNA: TGTGCCAGCAGTTATAGTCTAGTCTACTACGAGCAGTACTTC.

This clone was seen only once. The gene calls are TRBV7-8 and TRBJ1-3; TRBD1 is a possible D gene (5 bases). The length of the CDR3 is 14 residues. V was cut by 5 bases and J by 3 bases, with 11 bases left in between. The germline CDR1 and CDR2 sequences are SGHVS and FQNEAQ. The CDR3 nucleotides read TGTGCCAGCAGCCCCCGCCAGGGTGGAAACACCATATATTTT. The encoded protein is CASSPRQGGNTIYF.

The V call is TRBV30, the J call TRBJ2-7, with 7 bases aligning to TRBD2. Germline CDR1 reads GTSNPN; CDR2 reads SVGIG (reference sequence). The V gene end was trimmed by 1 base and the J gene end by 2 bases; junction bases not matched to a gene: 8. The CDR3 sequence is 15 residues long. The CDR3 loop reads CAWSDPRGVAYEQYF. The CDR3 nucleotides are TGTGCCTGGAGTGACCCCCGGGGGGTGGCCTACGAGCAGTACTTC.

The gene calls are TRBV6-4 and TRBJ2-7; 9 nucleotides align to TRBD1. Germline loops: CDR1 MRHNA, CDR2 SNTAGT. This CDR3 spans 14 amino acids. V was clipped by 6 bases and J by 4 bases; unmatched bases: 7. CDR3 sequence (DNA): TGTGCCAGCAGCCTCCGGGACAGGGATTACGAGCAGTACTTC. It specifies CASSLRDRDYEQYF.

The rearrangement joins TRBV10-1 to TRBJ2-3; D possibly corresponds to TRBD2 (5 bases). The germline V gene encodes CDR1 WNHNN and CDR2 SYGVQD (reference sequence). The CDR3 covers 15 residues. Trimming cost V 1 base and J 3 bases, with 11 bases left between them. In DNA form, the CDR3 reads TGCGCCAGCAGTGAGTTGGGAAGAGGGACAGATACGCAGTATTTT. Its translation: CASSELGRGTDTQYF.

The chain carries TRBV7-9 and TRBJ2-7; D is undetermined. Trimming shortened V by 1 base and J by 3 bases, and 13 bases separated the two germline ends. In germline, CDR1 is SEHNR, CDR2 FQNEAQ (reference sequence). The CDR3 has 15 amino acids. CDR3 sequence (DNA): TGTGCCAGCAGCTTAGAAGGCGGCAGCCACTACGAGCAGTACTTC. This gives the protein CASSLEGGSHYEQYF. Full variable domain (outside the CDR3, taken from reference TRBV7-9 and TRBJ2-7): DTGVSQNPRHKITKRGQNVTFRCDPISEHNRLYWYRQTLGQGPEFLTYFQNEAQLEKSRLLSDRFSAERPKGSFSTLEIQRTEQGDSAMYLCASSLEGGSHYEQYFGPGTRLTVT.

The rearrangement links TRBV15 to TRBJ2-2; D is perhaps TRBD1 (6 bases). Trimming took 1 base from V and 5 from J, leaving 14 bases between them. The CDR3 extends over 16 amino acids. The V gene's germline CDR1 is LNHNV and CDR2 YYDKDF (reference sequence). CDR3 in amino acids: CATSRVQGSHTGELFF. In nucleotides, the CDR3 is TGTGCCACCAGCAGAGTGCAGGGGAGCCATACCGGGGAGCTGTTTTTT.

The chain links TRBV10-2 to TRBJ2-7; tentative D call: TRBD1 (6 bases). Germline CDR1 and CDR2: WSHSY and SAAADI. The V end lost 3 bases, the J end lost 7 bases, and 13 bases lay between the germline ends. This CDR3 spans 13 amino acids. Here the CDR3 reads CASSDTGSGEQYF. The CDR3 DNA reads as TGCGCCAGCAGTGACACAGGGTCTGGGGAGCAGTACTTC.

V usage is TRBV5-8 and J usage is TRBJ2-3; D gene unclear. Germline lookup yields CDR1 SGHTS and CDR2 YDEGEE. The CDR3 length is 13 residues. V was clipped by 5 bases and J by 7 bases, with 14 bases between them. The CDR3: CASRLSSVNTQYF. The CDR3 region has the DNA TGTGCCAGCAGGCTATCCTCCGTAAATACGCAGTATTTT.

This clone appeared a single time. The chain is built from TRBV9 and TRBJ1-2; 9 nucleotides match TRBD1. The CDR3 totals 15 residues. The V gene's germline CDR1 is SGDLS and CDR2 YYNGEE. Losses at the gene ends were 4 bases for V and 5 bases for J; bases not matched to a gene: 9. The CDR3 DNA reads TGTGCCAGCAGCCCAGGGACAGGGATTGAATATGGCTACACCTTC. Translated, it gives CASSPGTGIEYGYTF.

The chain uses TRBV19 and TRBJ1-3; D is unresolved. V was cut by 7 bases and J by 0 bases, with 16 bases left in between. Germline CDR1 is LNHDA and CDR2 is SQIVND (reference sequence). The CDR3 has 16 amino acids. The CDR3 nucleotides read TGTGCCAGTAAGACCCGACACTCGAGCTCTGGAAACACCATATATTTT. Translated, it gives CASKTRHSSSGNTIYF.

The gene calls are TRBV4-3 and TRBJ1-1, with D possibly being TRBD1 (5 bases). The V end was cut by 7 bases, the J end by 0 bases, with 12 bases between. The CDR3 is 14 residues long. Germline CDR1 reads LGHNA; CDR2 reads YSLEER. The CDR3 nucleotides are TGCGCCAGCAAGGACCGGGGGATGAACACTGAAGCTTTCTTT. Residues: CASKDRGMNTEAFF.

This chain joins TRBV5-5 and TRBJ2-1; D remains unclear. Germline CDR1 is SGHKS and CDR2 is YYEKEE (reference sequence). The CDR3 covers 11 residues. V dropped 5 bases and J dropped 5 bases, with 5 bases sitting between them. The CDR3 protein is CASSPNNEQFF. In DNA form, the CDR3 reads TGTGCCAGCAGTCCCAACAATGAGCAGTTCTTC.

This chain joins TRBV18 and TRBJ2-7; the D is unclear. Germline CDR1 is KGHSH and CDR2 is LQKENI. The V end was cut by 1 base, the J end by 2 bases, with 9 bases between. The CDR3 loop spans 14 amino acids. CDR3 protein: CASSPQRSPYEQYF. As DNA, the CDR3 is TGTGCCAGCTCACCACAAAGGAGCCCCTACGAGCAGTACTTC.

The V gene is TRBV6-6, the J gene TRBJ1-2, with 10 bases aligning to TRBD1. The V gene's germline CDR1 is MNHNY and CDR2 SVGAGI (reference sequence). The CDR3 loop spans 14 amino acids. The V segment lost 5 bases and the J segment 8 bases; nucleotides outside the gene matches: 8. CDR3 bases: TGTGCCAGCAGTATCCCGGGACAGGGGCCGGGCTACACCTTC. This translates into CASSIPGQGPGYTF.

The J gene is TRBJ2-1, the V gene TRBV15; 16 bases map to TRBD2. The CDR3 sequence is 16 residues long. The trim removed 0 bases at V and 8 bases at J, leaving 1 base unmatched. Germline assignment: CDR1 LNHNV and CDR2 YYDKDF (reference sequence). CDR3 DNA: TGTGCCACCAGCAGAGAGGGACTAGCGGGGGGGCATGAGCAGTTCTTC. Encoded protein: CATSREGLAGGHEQFF.

The chain employs TRBV27 and TRBJ2-3; the match to TRBD2 covers 8 bases. V gave up 6 bases and J gave up 2 bases; unmatched junction bases: 13. The CDR3 totals 17 residues. The germline gives CDR1 MNHEY, CDR2 SMNVEV (reference sequence). CDR3 in amino acids: CASSLNLGGAFTDTQYF. CDR3 bases: TGTGCCAGCAGCCTTAACCTCGGGGGGGCCTTCACAGATACGCAGTATTTT.

The genes are TRBV2 and TRBJ1-5, with D tentatively TRBD1 (6 bases). V dropped 4 bases and J dropped 4 bases, with 11 bases sitting between them. CDR1 and CDR2 from the germline V gene are SNHLY and FYNNEI. The CDR3 has 14 residues. CDR3 loop: CASSVIGGNQPQHF. CDR3 nucleotide sequence: TGTGCCAGCAGTGTAATAGGGGGTAATCAGCCCCAGCATTTT.

The chain has TRBV5-4 and TRBJ1-6; the match to TRBD1 covers 8 bases. This CDR3 spans 15 amino acids. With V trimmed by 3 bases and J by 10 bases, 9 bases remained unmatched. Looked up from germline, CDR1 is SGHNT and CDR2 is YYREEE (reference sequence). CDR3 nucleotides: TGTGCCAGCAGCTCGGACAGGGCGAATCGGTCACCCCTCCACTTT. Its translation: CASSSDRANRSPLHF.

This chain joins TRBV6-1 and TRBJ2-5; possible D gene TRBD1, 7 bases. V lost 1 base and J lost 3, with 12 bases in between. The CDR3 runs 15 residues. Germline V gene data show CDR1 as MNHNS and CDR2 as SASEGT. The CDR3 DNA follows: TGTGCCAGCAGTGAAGGGAGGGGGCGCAAAGAGACCCAGTACTTC. This gives the protein CASSEGRGRKETQYF.

J is TRBJ1-5 and V is TRBV9; tentative D call: TRBD1 (5 bases). V lost 4 bases and J lost 6, with 17 bases in between. Germline V gene lookup returns CDR1 SGDLS and CDR2 YYNGEE. This CDR3 contains 15 residues. The CDR3: CASSRDGGLGQPQHF. CDR3 sequence (DNA): TGTGCCAGCAGCCGAGATGGGGGACTGGGTCAGCCCCAGCATTTT.

V usage is TRBV2 and J usage is TRBJ1-4; 9 nucleotides align to TRBD1. With 11 bases clipped from V and 8 bases from J, the junction kept 12 bases outside the gene matches. CDR1 and CDR2 (germline): SNHLY, FYNNEI. This CDR3 has 14 amino acids. Here the CDR3 DNA reads TGTGCCGGACAACAGGGGGCGAGGGGAGAAAAACTGTTTTTT. Its translation: CAGQQGARGEKLFF. The variable domain in full, with the rest retrieved from reference TRBV2 and TRBJ1-4, is EPEVTQTPSHQVTQMGQEVILRCVPISNHLYFYWYRQILGQKVEFLVSFYNNEISEKSEIFDDQFSVERPDGSNFTLKIRSTKLEDSAMYFCAGQQGARGEKLFFGSGTQLSVL.

J is TRBJ2-5 and V is TRBV9; 12 nucleotides agree with TRBD2. J lost 2 bases, V lost 4 bases, and 3 bases had no gene match. This CDR3 is 15 amino acids long. Germline V lookup: CDR1 SGDLS, CDR2 YYNGEE. The DNA for the CDR3 is TGTGCCAGCAGCAGGCTAGCGGGGGGGCAAGAGACCCAGTACTTC. Amino acids: CASSRLAGGQETQYF.

The chain couples TRBV5-5 to TRBJ1-6, with D unresolved. Germline V gives CDR1 SGHKS, CDR2 YYEKEE (reference sequence). Between the trimmed V and J ends, which lost 3 bases and 4 bases, there was a span of 11 bases. The CDR3 is made up of 15 amino acids. The chain's CDR3 is CASSSRWQYNSPLHF. DNA for the CDR3: TGTGCCAGCAGCTCCCGATGGCAGTATAATTCACCCCTCCACTTT.

V usage is TRBV27 and J usage is TRBJ2-7; tentatively, D is TRBD2 (5 bases). The CDR3 contains 14 residues. V was pared by 1 base and J by 2 bases, with 9 bases between. Germline V gives CDR1 MNHEY, CDR2 SMNVEV (reference sequence). The CDR3 nucleotides read TGTGCCAGCAGTTTATACGGACTTACCTACGAGCAGTACTTC. Protein: CASSLYGLTYEQYF.